A selection of T cell receptor beta chains follows, all from one sample in a study of blood T cell repertoires in COVID-19. Profiling relied on immunoSEQ multiplex PCR, and the TCRdb table lists in-frame clones only, not all of them. The sample lists around 200,000 clones, 88% seen once, with around 2.7% in the top ten. The specimen was PBMCs or T cells enriched from blood (not recorded which). The receptors shown here come from a woman aged 25 to 39 who had recovered from COVID-19. Each CDR3 is given with its conserved first and last residue. The D gene is left open where the match is weak. Rows give clone size only sometimes, using once, few, many, or a class for an expanded clone.

size	V	D	J	DNA	CDR3
-	TRBV11-1	-	TRBJ1-2	TGTGCCAGCAGCGCAGGTCCCGGATACAGCTACACCTTC	CASSAGPGYSYTF
-	TRBV12-5	-	TRBJ1-2	TGTGCTAGTGGTTCGACTGGAAACTATGGCTACACCTTC	CASGSTGNYGYTF
-	TRBV5-1	-	TRBJ2-3	TGCGCCAGCAGCTTGGACAATACAGATACGCAGTATTTT	CASSLDNTDTQYF
-	TRBV12-5	-	TRBJ1-1	TGTGCTAGTGGTTTATTCCGACTTAACACTGAAGCTTTCTTT	CASGLFRLNTEAFF
-	TRBV5-4	TRBD1	TRBJ2-2	TGTGCCAGCAGCTCGCTACAGGGGAGCGGGGAGCTGTTTTTT	CASSSLQGSGELFF
-	TRBV5-5	-	TRBJ1-1	TGTGCCAGCAGCTTGGAGGGGCGAGGGAACACTGAAGCTTTCTTT	CASSLEGRGNTEAFF
-	TRBV3-1/TRBV3-2	-	TRBJ2-1	TGTGCCAGCAGCCACCCTAGCACCGGCAATGAGCAGTTCTTC	CASSHPSTGNEQFF
few	TRBV11-3	-	TRBJ2-7	TGTGCCAGCAGCTTAGCAGGGGAAAGGAGCTACGAGCAGTACTTC	CASSLAGERSYEQYF
-	TRBV7-2	-	TRBJ2-2	TGTGCCAGCAGCTTACAATACGGGGACACCGGGGAGCTGTTTTTT	CASSLQYGDTGELFF
-	TRBV7-6	TRBD1	TRBJ1-1	TGTGCCAGCAGCTTAGCGTCAGGGGGGACTGAAGCTTTCTTT	CASSLASGGTEAFF
-	TRBV7-3	TRBD2	TRBJ2-1	TGTGCCAGCAGCTTAAACCAGCGGGGGGGTGTTGAGCAGTTCTTC	CASSLNQRGGVEQFF
-	TRBV6-5	-	TRBJ1-2	TGTGCCAGCAGTTCAGGCTATGGCTACACCTTC	CASSSGYGYTF
-	TRBV7-3	-	TRBJ1-1	TGTGCCAGCAGTGATACAGGGCGTACTGAAGCTTTCTTT	CASSDTGRTEAFF
-	TRBV4-1	TRBD1	TRBJ1-1	TGCGCCAGCAGCCGACAACAGGGGGCTGCTGAAGCTTTCTTT	CASSRQQGAAEAFF
-	TRBV6-5	-	TRBJ2-4	TGTGCCAGCAGTTATGAGAACATTCAGTACTTC	CASSYENIQYF
once	TRBV19	-	TRBJ2-7	TGTGCCAGTACCAACGGCGGGGAAAGCTCCTACGAGCAGTACTTC	CASTNGGESSYEQYF
-	TRBV4-2	-	TRBJ2-5	TGTGCCAGCAAAGCGGATCCCGGGGAGACCCAGTACTTC	CASKADPGETQYF
many	TRBV7-9	-	TRBJ2-2	TGTGCCAGCAGCTTAGCCCTCGGGACCGGGGAGCTGTTTTTT	CASSLALGTGELFF
-	TRBV4-1	-	TRBJ2-1	TGCGCCAGCAGCCAAGGAGGAGGGGATGAGCAGTTCTTC	CASSQGGGDEQFF
-	TRBV9	TRBD1	TRBJ2-3	TGTGCCAGCAGCGTTCAGGGGGCTAGGTCAGATACGCAGTATTTT	CASSVQGARSDTQYF
-	TRBV5-5	-	TRBJ2-1	TGTGCCAGCAGCTTTCTTTCGGACACAGCGGGCTACAATGAGCAGTTCTTC	CASSFLSDTAGYNEQFF
-	TRBV5-3	-	TRBJ2-7	TGTGCCAGAAGCTCGTCAGGGGCCTACGAGCAGTACTTC	CARSSSGAYEQYF
-	TRBV7-9	-	TRBJ2-1	TGTGCCAGCAGCCACCGCACCTGGGACTTAACCTTCTCCAATGAGCAGTTCTTC	CASSHRTWDLTFSNEQFF
few	TRBV19	-	TRBJ1-1	TGTGCCAGTAGTCCCAGGAGGGACACTGAAGCTTTCTTT	CASSPRRDTEAFF
-	TRBV5-4	-	TRBJ1-2	TGTGCCAGCCTTCATATGGGGGGGGGCGACTATGGCTACACCTTC	CASLHMGGGDYGYTF
-	TRBV9	TRBD2	TRBJ2-1	TGTGCCAGCAGCATATCCGGGACTAGCGGGATTAGCTCCTACAATGAGCAGTTCTTC	CASSISGTSGISSYNEQFF
-	TRBV9	TRBD1	TRBJ2-7	TGTGCCAGCAGCGCAGGAGGGACAGGGGCCTACGAGCAGTACTTC	CASSAGGTGAYEQYF
-	TRBV7-6	-	TRBJ1-1	TGTGCCAGCAGTCCCGAGGGCACTGAAGCTTTCTTT	CASSPEGTEAFF
-	TRBV6-5	-	TRBJ1-5	TGTGCCAGCAAAACAACAGGGTCCAATCAGCCCCAGCATTTT	CASKTTGSNQPQHF
-	TRBV12-1	-	TRBJ1-1	TGTGCCAGCAGCTTTGGAGGAGCTGTCAGGGTGAACACTGAAGCTTTCTTT	CASSFGGAVRVNTEAFF
-	TRBV11-1	TRBD2	TRBJ2-7	TGTGCCAGCAGCCTAGGGACTAGCGACTCCTACGAGCAGTACTTC	CASSLGTSDSYEQYF
-	TRBV10-3	TRBD1	TRBJ1-5	TGTGCCATCAGGACCGACAGGGACGATCAGCCCCAGCATTTT	CAIRTDRDDQPQHF
few	TRBV6-2/TRBV6-3	TRBD1	TRBJ1-2	TGTGCCAGCAGCGACAGGGCTACAGGCTACACCTTC	CASSDRATGYTF
-	TRBV2	-	TRBJ1-4	TGTGCCAGCCGGATCGGGACACTCAATGAAAAACTGTTTTTT	CASRIGTLNEKLFF
-	TRBV5-6	-	TRBJ1-1	TGTGCCAGCAGCTTCACAGTAAACACTGAAGCTTTCTTT	CASSFTVNTEAFF
-	TRBV12-3/TRBV12-4	-	TRBJ1-3	TGTGCCAGCAATCAGAACTCTGGAAACACCATATATTTT	CASNQNSGNTIYF
-	TRBV3-1/TRBV3-2	-	TRBJ1-4	TGTGCCAGCAGCCAAGACGCGTATGATCATGAAAAACTGTTTTTT	CASSQDAYDHEKLFF
-	TRBV4-2	-	TRBJ1-4	TGTGCCAGCAGCGCTCGACGGACGGGAGCAACTAATGAAAAACTGTTTTTT	CASSARRTGATNEKLFF
-	TRBV6-5	TRBD1	TRBJ1-6	TGTGCCAGCAGTCAACGACAGGGGGCTTCACCCCTCCACTTT	CASSQRQGASPLHF
-	TRBV3-1/TRBV3-2	-	TRBJ2-3	TGTGCCAGCAGCCAAGATCCGGGGTCAGATACGCAGTATTTT	CASSQDPGSDTQYF
-	TRBV7-2	-	TRBJ2-3	TGTGCCAGCAGCTTAGTTTGGGGGCCAGATACGCAGTATTTT	CASSLVWGPDTQYF
-	TRBV11-2	TRBD2	TRBJ2-3	TGTGCCAGCAGCATACGGGGGGTCTCAGATACGCAGTATTTT	CASSIRGVSDTQYF
-	TRBV4-2	TRBD2	TRBJ2-3	TGTGCCAGCAGCCAAGGGGGTTTTGGCGGGGGGTCCACAGATACGCAGTATTTT	CASSQGGFGGGSTDTQYF